This paragraph covers one T cell receptor (beta chain) sequence. What it recognizes is unknown. Points from the study as a whole: Tumor-infiltrating Treg TCR alpha and beta sequences overlapped most with tumor naive CD4+ T cells, then blood naive.

Purified naive CD4+ T cells were depleted of CD25+ Tregs. After constant-region reverse-primer amplification, full-length variable regions underwent semi-nested PCR with Nested Universal Primer A. TCRdb re-derived calls from the 5' RACE reads in MiXCR, one entry per CDR3 protein. The sample yields tens of thousands of distinct CDR3 sequences, roughly 33% seen once. The CDR3 is 14 residues long. V lost 6 bases to trimming and J lost 3 bases; unmatched junction nucleotides: 4. Germline V gene data show CDR1 as DFQATT and CDR2 as SNEGSKA (reference sequence). The source material was tumor-infiltrating naive CD4+ T cells sorted from the breast tumor. Subset in this sample: naive CD4+ T cells, CD4+CD45RA+CD25-. This chain joins TRBV20-1 and TRBJ2-7; 14 nucleotides align to TRBD2. The clonotype originates from a female donor with breast cancer. In nucleotides, the CDR3 is TGCAGTGCGGGGGGACTAGCGGGAGACTACGAGCAGTACTTC. Its translation: CSAGGLAGDYEQYF.